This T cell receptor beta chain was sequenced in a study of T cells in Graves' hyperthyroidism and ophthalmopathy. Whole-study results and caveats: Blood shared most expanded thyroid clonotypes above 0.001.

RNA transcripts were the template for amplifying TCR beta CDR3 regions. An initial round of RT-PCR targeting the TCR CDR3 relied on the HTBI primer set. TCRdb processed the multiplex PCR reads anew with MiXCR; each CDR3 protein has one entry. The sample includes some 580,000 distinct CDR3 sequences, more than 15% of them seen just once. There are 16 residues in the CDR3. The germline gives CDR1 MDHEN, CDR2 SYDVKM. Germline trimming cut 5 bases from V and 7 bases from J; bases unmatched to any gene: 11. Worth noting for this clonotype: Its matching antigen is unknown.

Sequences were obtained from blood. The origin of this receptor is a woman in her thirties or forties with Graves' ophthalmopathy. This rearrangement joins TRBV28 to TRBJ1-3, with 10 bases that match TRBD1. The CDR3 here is CASSPPVGTGVNTIYF. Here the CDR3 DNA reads TGTGCCAGCAGTCCCCCGGTAGGGACAGGGGTCAACACCATATATTTT.